The entry that follows covers one T cell receptor beta chain sequence. The data are from a study of blood T cell repertoires in COVID-19. About the research overall: Collection of acute and convalescent COVID-19 samples took place in the United States, Italy and Spain. Sample material is recorded as cDNA or gDNA derived from T cells, B-cell-depleted T cells, or PBMCs.

Cohort 3 recovery required two negative PCRs, clearance, or symptom resolution. The junction had 12 bases not matched to a gene; V was cut back by 6 bases and J by 5 bases. The CDR3 runs to 15 residues. From germline, CDR1 is SGHTA and CDR2 FQGNSA. Per the original methods: Reference gene primers were amplified, and this amplification served to estimate nucleated cell counts. Generated by immunoSEQ multiplex PCR, the TCRdb table keeps only in-frame clones and is missing some. D and trimming come from the DNA, and the V and J calls and clone size come from that table. This sample has over 250,000 clones, with 80% to 90% found just once.

Sequenced material: PBMCs or T cells enriched from blood (not recorded which). The receptor was isolated from a woman aged 18-30 years who had recovered from COVID-19. The chain employs TRBV7-2 and TRBJ2-5; 7 nucleotides agree with TRBD2. The CDR3 loop reads CASRDSGVLPETQYF. In DNA form, the CDR3 reads TGTGCCAGCAGAGACAGCGGGGTCCTGCCCGAGACCCAGTACTTC.